This TCR beta chain was retrieved from a study of beta chain features in type 1 diabetes. Study overall: Investigators examined around 98 million sorted cells across all samples.

Study-level results: A pattern of fewer insertions and more deletions at VDJ junctions was seen in type 1 diabetes patients. Type 1 diabetes patients showed a moderate but significant shortening of TCRB CDR3s in all four CD4+ subsets.

Sequenced material consisted of expressed TCRB transcripts (all of the isolated RNA was reverse transcribed). TCRdb keeps only in-frame clones here, not all; method: immunoSEQ multiplex PCR. The table shows roughly 730,000 clones, with around an eighth occurring only once. This clone was detected only a few times. The antigen is not known. With V trimmed by 4 bases and J by 2 bases, 12 bases remained unmatched. Germline V gene sequence: CDR1 SGDLS, CDR2 YYNGEE. This CDR3 has 17 amino acids. This sequence originates from a man aged 18 to 35 with type 1 diabetes. The chain employs TRBV9 and TRBJ2-7; TRBD1 aligns across 10 bases. Sequencing was done on a sample of naive CD4+ T cells from blood. In DNA form, the CDR3 reads TGTGCCAGCAGCCCCCCCTCCGGGACAGGGGAGGCCTACGAGCAGTACTTC. Its protein is CASSPPSGTGEAYEQYF.